These 28 T cell receptor beta chains were all obtained from the same sample, sequenced in a study of shared clonotypes between healthy human individuals. Sequencing was performed with immunoSEQ multiplex PCR; in TCRdb, only in-frame clones are kept and a portion is missing. The sample includes 560,000 or so clones, 96% of them seen just once. CD45RO-negative, CCR7-positively selected cells formed the naive CD8 fraction, excluding terminally differentiated effector memory CD45RA+ cells. The sequenced sample consisted of naive CD8+ T cells sorted from blood. These receptors all stem from a woman aged 25 to 39 in good health.

This sequence joins TRBV20-1 and TRBJ2-3; D is uncertain. The CDR3 totals 11 residues. The V end lost 6 bases, the J end lost 7 bases, and 11 bases lay between the germline ends. CDR1 and CDR2 from the germline V gene are DFQATT and SNEGSKA (reference sequence). The CDR3 region is CSAPTPNTQYF. The DNA of the CDR3 is TGCAGTGCCCCAACCCCCAATACGCAGTATTTT.

This clone was counted a single time. The chain carries TRBV19 and TRBJ1-1; a possible D gene is TRBD1 (6 bases). Trimming took off 6 bases at V and 1 base at J, with 21 bases between the two ends. This CDR3 comprises 17 residues. Germline V gene data show CDR1 as LNHDA and CDR2 as SQIVND (reference sequence). The CDR3 spells CASRPPGHKPGNTEAFF. CDR3 DNA sequence: TGTGCCAGTAGACCACCGGGACACAAGCCAGGGAACACTGAAGCTTTCTTT. The full variable domain, rest sourced from reference TRBV19 and TRBJ1-1, is DGGITQSPKYLFRKEGQNVTLSCEQNLNHDAMYWYRQDPGQGLRLIYYSQIVNDFQKGDIAEGYSVSREKKESFPLTVTSAQKNPTAFYLCASRPPGHKPGNTEAFFGQGTRLTVV.

The J gene is TRBJ2-5, the V gene TRBV5-8; D gene ambiguous. Per the germline V gene, CDR1 is SGHTS and CDR2 is YDEGEE. V was pared by 1 base and J by 3 bases, with 16 bases between. The CDR3 is 16 residues long. As DNA, the CDR3 is TGTGCCAGCAGCTTGTGGGGTACAGTAACTAAAGAGACCCAGTACTTC. Protein product: CASSLWGTVTKETQYF.

This sequence joins TRBV19 and TRBJ2-5; 7 bases line up with TRBD1. V shed 0 bases, J shed 4 bases, and the junction held 11 bases outside the gene matches. The CDR3 is 17 residues long. Germline loops: CDR1 LNHDA, CDR2 SQIVND (reference sequence). The CDR3: CASSIDLPGTEGETQYF. Written as DNA, the CDR3 is TGTGCCAGTAGTATAGACCTACCCGGGACAGAAGGAGAGACCCAGTACTTC.

J is TRBJ1-4 and V is TRBV10-3; TRBD1 matches 8 bases. Germline values: CDR1 ENHRY, CDR2 SYGVKD. V was pared by 0 bases and J by 8 bases, with 5 bases of the junction left unmatched. This CDR3 contains 15 residues. CDR3 protein: CAISESLTGVEKLFF. DNA of the CDR3: TGTGCCATCAGTGAGTCGCTGACAGGGGTAGAAAAACTGTTTTTT.

The chain uses TRBV11-2 and TRBJ2-1, with TRBD2 matching over 15 bases. The germline V gene has CDR1 SGHAT and CDR2 FQNNGV. The length of the CDR3 is 16 residues. The V segment lost 5 bases and the J segment 10 bases; nucleotides outside the gene matches: 9. CDR3 loop: CASSPWTSGRAVEQFF. The CDR3 region has the DNA TGTGCCAGCAGCCCATGGACTAGCGGGAGGGCCGTGGAGCAGTTCTTC. Together with reference TRBV11-2 and TRBJ2-1, the CDR3 gives the full variable domain: EAGVAQSPRYKIIEKRQSVAFWCNPISGHATLYWYQQILGQGPKLLIQFQNNGVVDDSQLPKDRFSAERLKGVDSTLKIQPAKLEDSAVYLCASSPWTSGRAVEQFFGPGTRLTVL.

The V call is TRBV27, the J call TRBJ2-7, with 13 positions matching TRBD2. Per germline, CDR1 MNHEY and CDR2 SMNVEV (reference sequence). The CDR3 is 15 residues long. Trimming cost V 5 bases and J 3 bases; bases outside gene matches: 4. The CDR3 DNA follows: TGTGCCAGCAGTCCTTGGACTAGCGGGAGCTACGAGCAGTACTTC. This translates into CASSPWTSGSYEQYF.

The chain joins TRBV14 to TRBJ2-7; no firm D call. CDR1 and CDR2 (germline): SGHDN, FVKESK. V lost 1 base and J 8 bases, leaving 12 bases between the germline ends. The length of the CDR3 is 13 residues. The DNA of the CDR3 is TGTGCCAGCAGCCAAGTTATTTGGGTCCAGCAGTACTTC. Translating gives CASSQVIWVQQYF. Using reference TRBV14 and TRBJ2-7 for the parts outside the CDR3, the full variable domain is EAGVTQFPSHSVIEKGQTVTLRCDPISGHDNLYWYRRVMGKEIKFLLHFVKESKQDESGMPNNRFLAERTGGTYSTLKVQPAELEDSGVYFCASSQVIWVQQYFGPGTRLTVT.

CDR3 amino acids: CASSAGLLADTQYF. CDR3 coding DNA: TGTGCCAGCAGCGCGGGACTACTCGCAGATACGCAGTATTTT. The chain combines TRBV7-6 with TRBJ2-3; 7 bases match TRBD2. Germline V lookup: CDR1 SGHVS, CDR2 FNYEAQ. CDR3 length equals 14 residues. Trimming took 5 bases from V and 4 from J; bases not matched to a gene: 6.

This clone has a single count. The rearrangement joins TRBV7-9 to TRBJ2-5; 8 bases fit TRBD1. Germline lookup yields CDR1 SEHNR and CDR2 FQNEAQ (reference sequence). With 2 bases clipped from V and 4 bases from J, the junction kept 18 bases outside the gene matches. There are 19 residues in the CDR3. As DNA, the CDR3 is TGTGCCAGCAGCTTACACCGGACAGGGCTTTTTGCGTCCAGAGAGACCCAGTACTTC. Residues: CASSLHRTGLFASRETQYF.

This chain joins TRBV6-5 and TRBJ1-4; D is ambiguous. From germline, CDR1 is MNHEY and CDR2 SVGAGI. The CDR3 extends over 14 amino acids. Trimming stripped 5 bases from V and 10 bases from J, with 17 bases between. This chain's CDR3 is CASSPGQRTSKLFF. CDR3 DNA: TGTGCCAGCAGTCCCGGTCAACGAACGTCAAAACTGTTTTTT.

The CDR3 loop is CASSAAGTTYEKLFF. The CDR3, as DNA: TGTGCCAGCAGCGCCGCCGGGACAACATACGAAAAACTGTTTTTT. The V call is TRBV9, the J call TRBJ1-4; possible D gene TRBD1, 6 bases. The germline V gene has CDR1 SGDLS and CDR2 YYNGEE. The germline V and J ends were trimmed by 3 bases and 8 bases, with 17 bases remaining between them. The CDR3 sequence is 15 residues long.

The rearrangement links TRBV2 to TRBJ2-7; 9 bases fit TRBD1. CDR1 SNHLY and CDR2 FYNNEI come from the germline V gene. The CDR3 spans 15 residues. Losses at the gene ends were 6 bases for V and 1 base for J; bases not matched to a gene: 7. For the CDR3, the DNA is TGTGCCAGCAGGACCGGGACAGGGTTTTCCTACGAGCAGTACTTC. Residues: CASRTGTGFSYEQYF.

The sample holds one count of this clone. The rearrangement uses TRBV7-9 and TRBJ2-7, with D tentatively TRBD1 (5 bases). The germline V gene has CDR1 SEHNR and CDR2 FQNEAQ (reference sequence). The CDR3 extends over 13 amino acids. Trimming shortened V by 4 bases and J by 3 bases, and 10 bases separated the two germline ends. CDR3 nucleotides: TGTGCCAGCAGCTCGGACACGGACTACGAGCAGTACTTC. This gives the protein CASSSDTDYEQYF.

This rearrangement joins TRBV2 to TRBJ2-7; D might be TRBD2 (6 bases). V was shortened by 6 bases and J by 0 bases, with 9 bases between the two germline ends. Germline V CDR1 and CDR2: SNHLY, FYNNEI. This CDR3 spans 13 amino acids. In DNA, the CDR3 is TGTGCCAGCAGGGTCGGGAGCTCCTACGAGCAGTACTTC. It is translated as CASRVGSSYEQYF.

This clone came up once. J is TRBJ1-2 and V is TRBV13; 11 positions match TRBD1. Germline V gene sequence: CDR1 PRHDT, CDR2 FYEKMQ (reference sequence). Trimming cost V 6 bases and J 5 bases; bases outside gene matches: 2. The CDR3 has 13 residues. The CDR3 DNA reads as TGTGCCAGCAGTTGGGACAGGGGGTATGGCTACACCTTC. This encodes CASSWDRGYGYTF.

The chain employs TRBV28 and TRBJ2-2; D is tentatively TRBD1 or TRBD2 (5 bases each). With 3 bases removed from V and 9 bases from J, the gap between germline ends came to 11 bases. CDR3 size: 13 residues. Germline V lookup: CDR1 MDHEN, CDR2 SYDVKM. The CDR3 DNA reads TGTGCCAGCAGTTTGATAGGGGACCGGGAGCTGTTTTTT. This gives the protein CASSLIGDRELFF.

Note on this clone: Other DNA sequences in this specimen translate into the identical CDR3. This chain connects TRBV19 to TRBJ1-1, with a weak D call TRBD1 (5 bases). CDR1 and CDR2 (germline): LNHDA, SQIVND (reference sequence). This CDR3 contains 14 residues. Trimming shortened V by 3 bases and J by 2 bases, and 10 bases separated the two germline ends. CDR3 bases: TGTGCCAGTAGTATTTTGGGGGGAAACACTGAAGCTTTCTTT. Translating gives CASSILGGNTEAFF.

The V call is TRBV27, the J call TRBJ2-7, with D unresolved. The CDR3 spans 13 residues. Germline V CDR1 and CDR2: MNHEY, SMNVEV (reference sequence). Trimming left V 2 bases short and J 3 bases short, with 8 bases between. CDR3: CASSLEAGYEQYF. For the CDR3, the DNA is TGTGCCAGCAGTTTAGAAGCAGGCTACGAGCAGTACTTC.

The chain couples TRBV5-6 to TRBJ2-7; perhaps D is TRBD1 or TRBD2 (6 bases each). The CDR3 length is 14 residues. Deletions cut 0 bases from V and 4 bases from J, with 11 bases between. Per the germline V gene, CDR1 is SGHDT and CDR2 is YYEEEE. CDR3 sequence: CASSLDGGLYEQYF. CDR3 sequence (DNA): TGTGCCAGCAGCTTGGATGGGGGGCTATACGAGCAGTACTTC. The whole variable domain, filled in from reference TRBV5-6 and TRBJ2-7, reads DAGVTQSPTHLIKTRGQQVTLRCSPKSGHDTVSWYQQALGQGPQFIFQYYEEEERQRGNFPDRFSGHQFPNYSSELNVNALLLGDSALYLCASSLDGGLYEQYFGPGTRLTVT.

The V call is TRBV15, the J call TRBJ2-5; D possibly corresponds to TRBD1 (6 bases). Trimming stripped 3 bases from V and 2 bases from J, with 22 bases between. Germline V gene lookup returns CDR1 LNHNV and CDR2 YYDKDF (reference sequence). The CDR3 contains 18 residues. The CDR3 here is CATSSEYGTPLEQETQYF. The DNA for the CDR3 is TGTGCCACCAGCAGTGAATACGGGACACCATTAGAACAAGAGACCCAGTACTTC.

The V call is TRBV10-1, the J call TRBJ2-7; 9 nucleotides line up with TRBD2. CDR3 length: 16 residues. Germline CDR1 and CDR2: WNHNN and SYGVQD (reference sequence). Losses at the gene ends were 3 bases for V and 1 base for J; bases not matched to a gene: 7. In nucleotides, the CDR3 is TGCGCCAGCAGTGACCCGAAGACTAGCGGATCCTACGAGCAGTACTTC. Translating it yields CASSDPKTSGSYEQYF.

V usage is TRBV28 and J usage is TRBJ1-1, with D possibly being TRBD1 (6 bases). Trimming cost V 6 bases and J 5 bases, with 13 bases left between them. Germline CDR1 and CDR2: MDHEN and SYDVKM. This CDR3 comprises 13 residues. The CDR3: CASRRDIGTEAFF. The CDR3 region has the DNA TGTGCCAGCAGGCGGGACATAGGGACTGAAGCTTTCTTT.

The chain combines TRBV19 with TRBJ2-3, with 12 bases that match TRBD2. V was pared by 6 bases and J by 3 bases, with 10 bases of the junction left unmatched. The germline gives CDR1 LNHDA, CDR2 SQIVND (reference sequence). The CDR3 is 17 residues long. In DNA form, the CDR3 reads TGTGCCAGTAGGCCACCGACTAGCGGGAGAGGAACAGATACGCAGTATTTT. It specifies CASRPPTSGRGTDTQYF.

The chain uses TRBV5-6 and TRBJ1-1; D is uncertain. There are 14 residues in the CDR3. Germline CDR1 reads SGHDT; CDR2 reads YYEEEE. V was clipped by 2 bases and J by 2 bases, with 10 bases between them. CDR3 amino acids: CASSFYKGNTEAFF. As DNA, the CDR3 is TGTGCCAGCAGCTTTTATAAGGGAAACACTGAAGCTTTCTTT. Supplemented by reference TRBV5-6 and TRBJ1-1, the full variable domain reads DAGVTQSPTHLIKTRGQQVTLRCSPKSGHDTVSWYQQALGQGPQFIFQYYEEEERQRGNFPDRFSGHQFPNYSSELNVNALLLGDSALYLCASSFYKGNTEAFFGQGTRLTVV.

This clone was observed a handful of times. Other DNA sequences in this specimen translate into the identical CDR3. This chain joins TRBV28 and TRBJ1-1; unclear D gene. Trimming cost V 4 bases and J 4 bases, with 10 bases left between them. Germline lookup yields CDR1 MDHEN and CDR2 SYDVKM. This CDR3 region has 13 residues. CDR3 sequence (DNA): TGTGCCAGCAGTTCCTCCGGGCGCACTGAAGCTTTCTTT. This encodes CASSSSGRTEAFF.

V and J are TRBV28 and TRBJ1-5; D may be TRBD1 (5 bases). This CDR3 has 15 amino acids. V was cut by 1 base and J by 4 bases, with 11 bases left in between. Germline V lookup: CDR1 MDHEN, CDR2 SYDVKM. DNA of the CDR3: TGTGCCAGCAGTTTATCAGGGTCTCTTAATCAGCCCCAGCATTTT. It yields the protein CASSLSGSLNQPQHF.

The chain links TRBV19 to TRBJ1-1; D not resolved. V gave up 5 bases and J gave up 2 bases, with 18 bases separating them. This CDR3 is built from 16 residues. Germline V CDR1 and CDR2: LNHDA, SQIVND (reference sequence). CDR3 DNA: TGTGCCAGTAGTTTTCTTTGGACCTCTTCTAACACTGAAGCTTTCTTT. This codes for CASSFLWTSSNTEAFF.